These 28 T cell receptor beta chains were all obtained from the same sample, sequenced in a study of Graves' ophthalmopathy and Graves' hyperthyroidism. As the template, RNA transcripts were used to amplify TCR beta CDR3 regions. The library came from an HTBI-primed first-round RT-PCR and a second-round multiplex PCR. TCRdb independently ran MiXCR on the multiplex PCR reads; one entry per CDR3 protein. The sample consists of about 500,000 distinct CDR3 sequences, less than 45% of them appearing once. Sequenced sample: peripheral blood or thyroid tissue (not recorded which). Every receptor here comes from an adult man with Graves' hyperthyroidism.

Ten or more counts support this clonotype. This rearrangement joins TRBV7-3 to TRBJ2-2, with 8 positions matching TRBD1. Germline V gives CDR1 SGHTA, CDR2 FQGTGA. The CDR3 covers 18 residues. V lost 2 bases to trimming and J lost 4 bases; unmatched junction nucleotides: 12. CDR3: CASSLHPLTGATTGELFF. In DNA form, the CDR3 reads TGTGCCAGCAGCTTACACCCCCTGACAGGGGCGACCACCGGGGAGCTGTTTTTT. The whole variable domain, filled in from reference TRBV7-3 and TRBJ2-2, reads GAGVSQTPSNKVTEKGKYVELRCDPISGHTALYWYRQSLGQGPEFLIYFQGTGAADDSGLPNDRFFAVRPEGSVSTLKIQRTERGDSAVYLCASSLHPLTGATTGELFFGEGSRLTVL.

The chain joins TRBV6-5 to TRBJ1-4; 9 nucleotides line up with TRBD1. The trim removed 4 bases at V and 7 bases at J, leaving 10 bases unmatched. Germline lookup yields CDR1 MNHEY and CDR2 SVGAGI. The CDR3 is made up of 16 amino acids. The CDR3 here is CASSWGVTGGVEKLFF. The CDR3 DNA follows: TGTGCCAGCAGTTGGGGGGTGACAGGGGGGGTTGAAAAACTGTTTTTT.

V gene TRBV24-1 combines with J gene TRBJ2-1; D gene uncertain. Germline V gives CDR1 KGHDR, CDR2 SFDVKD. Trimming cost V 0 bases and J 6 bases, with 11 bases left between them. This CDR3 comprises 15 residues. Here the CDR3 DNA reads TGTGCCACCAGTGATTTGGTCCAAGGCGGCAATGAGCAGTTCTTC. Amino acids: CATSDLVQGGNEQFF.

V is TRBV7-3 and J is TRBJ1-3, with 8 bases that match TRBD1. Losses at the gene ends were 0 bases for V and 8 bases for J; bases not matched to a gene: 12. Germline CDR1 and CDR2: SGHTA and FQGTGA. This CDR3 has 17 residues. CDR3 loop: CASSLTAGGSYGYTIYF. The CDR3 nucleotides are TGTGCCAGCAGCTTAACGGCAGGGGGCAGCTATGGCTACACCATATATTTT.

V is TRBV29-1 and J is TRBJ2-7, with 8 nucleotides matching TRBD1. The CDR3 consists of 12 residues. Germline values: CDR1 SQVTM, CDR2 ANQGSEA. The V segment lost 7 bases and the J segment 3 bases; nucleotides outside the gene matches: 5. The CDR3 sequence is CSEPDRGYEQYF. DNA for the CDR3: TGCAGCGAACCTGACAGGGGCTACGAGCAGTACTTC.

The count of this clonotype is one. V and J are TRBV19 and TRBJ2-3; D perhaps matches TRBD1 (6 bases). Germline V lookup: CDR1 LNHDA, CDR2 SQIVND (reference sequence). This CDR3 comprises 14 residues. The ends were cut back, 4 bases at V and 4 bases at J, with 12 bases in the middle. The CDR3 sequence is CASSTLQGPDTQYF. The CDR3 DNA follows: TGTGCCAGTAGTACACTACAGGGTCCAGATACGCAGTATTTT.

This clonotype was recorded a few times. The genes are TRBV3-1 and TRBJ1-1; no firm D call. This CDR3 comprises 14 residues. Deletions cut 1 base from V and 2 bases from J, with 8 bases between. From germline, CDR1 is LGHDT and CDR2 YNNKEL (reference sequence). CDR3 coding DNA: TGTGCCAGCAGCCAAGCGGCAGTAAACACTGAAGCTTTCTTT. It encodes CASSQAAVNTEAFF.

This rearrangement joins TRBV6-6 to TRBJ1-1, with D possibly TRBD1 on 6 matching bases. Trimming left V 2 bases short and J 7 bases short, with 11 bases between. The CDR3 runs 13 residues. Germline V gives CDR1 MNHNY, CDR2 SVGAGI (reference sequence). In nucleotides, the CDR3 is TGTGCCAGCAGTTACGCGACAGGCTATGAAGCTTTCTTT. Translated, it gives CASSYATGYEAFF.

This clonotype has more than one count but fewer than ten. The CDR3 reads CASSAPLAGGTDTQYF. The CDR3 coding sequence is TGCGCCAGCAGTGCCCCACTAGCGGGAGGAACAGATACGCAGTATTTT. This chain links TRBV10-2 with TRBJ2-3, with 12 bases identical to TRBD2. Germline trimming cut 4 bases from V and 3 bases from J; bases unmatched to any gene: 5. Germline V gives CDR1 WSHSY, CDR2 SAAADI. The length of the CDR3 is 16 residues.

This clonotype was found a few times. J is TRBJ1-4 and V is TRBV29-1; tentatively, D is TRBD1 (6 bases). Germline values: CDR1 SQVTM, CDR2 ANQGSEA. The CDR3 is 16 residues long. The V and J ends lost 5 bases and 5 bases respectively, with 21 bases between them. The CDR3 DNA reads TGCAGCGTTCTGGGGGCCCCCGGGACAATAAATGAAAAACTGTTTTTT. It specifies CSVLGAPGTINEKLFF.

The CDR3 coding sequence is TGCAGCGTGAGGAGGCCAGTGGAGACCCAGTACTTC. This encodes CSVRRPVETQYF. The chain combines TRBV29-1 with TRBJ2-5, with D possibly TRBD2 on 5 matching bases. Germline V gene sequence: CDR1 SQVTM, CDR2 ANQGSEA. The V end was cut by 6 bases, the J end by 5 bases, with 13 bases between. The length of the CDR3 is 12 residues. Combining the CDR3 with reference TRBV29-1 and TRBJ2-5 gives the whole variable domain SAVISQKPSRDICQRGTSLTIQCQVDSQVTMMFWYRQQPGQSLTLIATANQGSEATYESGFVIDKFPISRPNLTFSTLTVSNMSPEDSSIYLCSVRRPVETQYFGPGTRLLVL.

The V call is TRBV12-3 or TRBV12-4, the J call TRBJ1-1, with 9 bases that match TRBD1. The V gene end was trimmed by 5 bases and the J gene end by 2 bases; junction bases not matched to a gene: 12. The CDR3 is 17 amino acids. The CDR3 nucleotides are TGTGCCAGCAGTCCCTGGCGAGACAGGGGGTATAACACTGAAGCTTTCTTT. This encodes CASSPWRDRGYNTEAFF.

The V and J genes are TRBV9 and TRBJ1-1; no clear D. Looked up from germline, CDR1 is SGDLS and CDR2 is YYNGEE. Trimming shortened V by 3 bases and J by 2 bases, and 20 bases separated the two germline ends. The CDR3 totals 17 residues. The CDR3 sequence: CASSDRPGGEENTEAFF. The CDR3 region has the DNA TGTGCCAGCAGCGACCGTCCGGGCGGGGAGGAAAACACTGAAGCTTTCTTT.

Concerning this clonotype itself: The junction shows a germline mismatch at one end, possibly a read error. The V gene is TRBV6-5, the J gene TRBJ1-2; TRBD1 aligns across 10 bases. The CDR3 totals 15 residues. Germline CDR1 reads MNHEY; CDR2 reads SVGAGI. This CDR3 reads CAISDRGRGNYGYTF. CDR3 DNA: TGTGCCATCAGTGACAGGGGGCGCGGAAACTATGGCTACACCTTC.

The V gene is TRBV16, the J gene TRBJ1-2, with D maybe TRBD1 (5 bases). The CDR3 runs to 14 residues. Germline-derived CDR1 and CDR2 are KGHSY and FQNENV. CDR3 region: CARDPSHRSYGYTF. CDR3 coding DNA: TGTGCTAGAGATCCGTCGCACAGGTCCTATGGCTACACCTTC.

The chain has TRBV24-1 and TRBJ2-2; D is unclear. The CDR3 has 13 residues. Germline CDR1 is KGHDR and CDR2 is SFDVKD. V dropped 6 bases and J dropped 6 bases, with 10 bases sitting between them. The CDR3 sequence: CATSNSLAGELFF. The CDR3, as DNA: TGTGCCACCAGTAACAGTTTGGCCGGGGAGCTGTTTTTT.

The chain employs TRBV29-1 and TRBJ1-2; no definite D call. The tail of the sequence fits TRBJ2-1 better, so the J call may be wrong. This CDR3 contains 14 residues. CDR1 SQVTM and CDR2 ANQGSEA come from the germline V gene. The CDR3 protein is CSVYREIPNNEQFF. DNA for the CDR3: TGCAGCGTTTACAGAGAAATCCCCAACAATGAGCAGTTCTTC.

The chain uses TRBV10-3 and TRBJ2-1; 9 nucleotides agree with TRBD2. Germline V CDR1 and CDR2: ENHRY, SYGVKD. Trimming cost V 6 bases and J 8 bases; bases outside gene matches: 14. CDR3 length: 16 residues. CDR3 in amino acids: CAIRPWIAGEMDEQFF. The CDR3 region has the DNA TGTGCCATCAGGCCCTGGATAGCGGGAGAAATGGATGAGCAGTTCTTC.

The chain carries TRBV12-3 or TRBV12-4 and TRBJ2-7, with D hard to call. CDR3 size: 12 residues. The CDR3 is CASGLAPGEQYF. The CDR3 region has the DNA TGTGCTAGTGGTTTGGCCCCCGGGGAGCAGTACTTC.

Many counts were recorded for this clonotype. The chain couples TRBV5-5 to TRBJ2-2; D is tentatively TRBD1 or TRBD2 (5 bases each). The CDR3 has 13 residues. Deletions cut 4 bases from V and 4 bases from J, with 8 bases between. CDR1 is SGHKS, CDR2 YYEKEE, per germline (reference sequence). The CDR3 nucleotides are TGTGCCAGCAGCCCGGGGACCACCGGGGAGCTGTTTTTT. This sequence encodes CASSPGTTGELFF.

DNA for the CDR3: TGTGCCAGCAGCCGCCCAGGGCCGTACGAGCAGTACTTC. It codes for CASSRPGPYEQYF. This sequence joins TRBV9 and TRBJ2-5, with a possible D match to TRBD1 (5 bases). TRBJ2-7 matches the DNA end more closely, so the J call is doubtful. The CDR3 sequence is 13 residues long. The germline V gene encodes CDR1 SGDLS and CDR2 YYNGEE.

With respect to this clonotype: The junction does not match germline at one end; this may be a read error. This sequence joins TRBV7-9 and TRBJ2-5; D gene ambiguous. There are 13 residues in the CDR3. The germline V gene encodes CDR1 SEHNR and CDR2 FQNEAQ (reference sequence). This CDR3 is CASPSPGFSEQIF. CDR3 in DNA: TGTGCCAGTCCGTCACCGGGTTTCAGCGAGCAGATCTTC.

This clonotype was detected ten times or more. This rearrangement joins TRBV9 to TRBJ1-6; TRBD1 matches 7 bases. The CDR3 totals 14 residues. With V trimmed by 3 bases and J by 7 bases, 4 bases remained unmatched. Per germline, CDR1 SGDLS and CDR2 YYNGEE. CDR3 bases: TGTGCCAGCAGCGGGGACAGCCTAAATTCACCCCTCCACTTT. It encodes CASSGDSLNSPLHF.

This clonotype was observed a few times. The chain joins TRBV7-8 to TRBJ2-7, with 11 bases identical to TRBD2. This CDR3 has 19 amino acids. Germline lookup yields CDR1 SGHVS and CDR2 FQNEAQ. V lost 1 base, J lost 0 bases, and 11 bases stayed unmatched. This CDR3 reads CASSLVGGLAGGHSYEQYF. CDR3 nucleotide sequence: TGTGCCAGCAGCTTAGTAGGGGGCCTAGCGGGAGGCCACTCCTACGAGCAGTACTTC. The full variable domain, completed using reference TRBV7-8 and TRBJ2-7, is GAGVSQSPRYKVAKRGQDVALRCDPISGHVSLFWYQQALGQGPEFLTYFQNEAQLDKSGLPSDRFFAERPEGSVSTLKIQRTQQEDSAVYLCASSLVGGLAGGHSYEQYFGPGTRLTVT.

This clonotype appeared a few times. The junction departs from the called germline gene at one end, perhaps through a read error. The rearrangement uses TRBV6-2 or TRBV6-3 and TRBJ2-5, with D uncertain. Germline CDR1 reads MNHEY; CDR2 reads SVGEGT. The CDR3 consists of 13 residues. The CDR3 DNA reads TGTGCCAGCAGCCCTAATCTCCAAGGGACCCAGTACTTC. This sequence encodes CASSPNLQGTQYF.

Here the CDR3 DNA reads TGTGCCAGCAGTAAAGGACAGGCAACAACTGAAGCTTTCTTT. Translating it yields CASSKGQATTEAFF. The chain links TRBV6-1 to TRBJ1-1; 7 bases are a match to TRBD1. V trimming: 5 bases; J trimming: 5 bases; junction bases outside the gene matches: 8. This CDR3 has 14 residues. The germline gives CDR1 MNHNS, CDR2 SASEGT.

Remarks on this clonotype: The CDR3 end shows no conserved phenylalanine or tryptophan, and so a read error is likely. The V call is TRBV9, the J call TRBJ1-2; D is possibly TRBD1 (5 bases). Trimming removed 4 bases from V and 5 bases from J, with 18 bases in between. Per the germline V gene, CDR1 is SGDLS and CDR2 is YYNGEE. The CDR3 is 15 amino acids. In DNA, the CDR3 is TGTGCCAGCAGCCGAGGGGCGGGCCGCGGGTATGGCTACACCCTC. It is translated as CASSRGAGRGYGYTL.

This clonotype has a count of ten or more. The chain couples TRBV20-1 to TRBJ1-1, with TRBD1 matching 10 bases. CDR1 and CDR2 (germline): DFQATT, SNEGSKA (reference sequence). The V segment lost 1 base and the J segment 3 bases; nucleotides outside the gene matches: 2. This CDR3 spans 14 amino acids. DNA of the CDR3: TGCAGTGCTAGAGCCGGGACAGGGGACACTGAAGCTTTCTTT. This encodes CSARAGTGDTEAFF.